This TCR beta chain was found in a study of cytomegalovirus exposure and HLA in healthy donors. Findings and limits, study-wide: Associated with cytomegalovirus, according to the listing, were around 160 TCR beta chains. In an earlier analysis, productive rearrangement rates for most beta V segments clustered near 87% or 30%.

The PCR made use of 60 Vbeta and 13 Jbeta primers. Clones were read by immunoSEQ multiplex PCR, and TCRdb kept only the in-frame ones, dropping some. The sample has tens of thousands of clones; about 65% are singletons. As regards this clone: What it recognizes is unknown.

Germline CDR1 is SGHRS and CDR2 is YFSETQ. The CDR3 extends over 15 amino acids. V was clipped by 3 bases and J by 3 bases; unmatched bases: 2. Specimen: PBMCs. The TCR was taken from a man aged 50-59 years in good health and CMV-seropositive. The chain employs TRBV5-1 and TRBJ2-6; 8 bases align to TRBD2. This CDR3 reads CASSSRGGGANVLTF. CDR3 sequence (DNA): TGCGCCAGCAGCTCACGGGGGGGTGGGGCCAACGTCCTGACTTTC.